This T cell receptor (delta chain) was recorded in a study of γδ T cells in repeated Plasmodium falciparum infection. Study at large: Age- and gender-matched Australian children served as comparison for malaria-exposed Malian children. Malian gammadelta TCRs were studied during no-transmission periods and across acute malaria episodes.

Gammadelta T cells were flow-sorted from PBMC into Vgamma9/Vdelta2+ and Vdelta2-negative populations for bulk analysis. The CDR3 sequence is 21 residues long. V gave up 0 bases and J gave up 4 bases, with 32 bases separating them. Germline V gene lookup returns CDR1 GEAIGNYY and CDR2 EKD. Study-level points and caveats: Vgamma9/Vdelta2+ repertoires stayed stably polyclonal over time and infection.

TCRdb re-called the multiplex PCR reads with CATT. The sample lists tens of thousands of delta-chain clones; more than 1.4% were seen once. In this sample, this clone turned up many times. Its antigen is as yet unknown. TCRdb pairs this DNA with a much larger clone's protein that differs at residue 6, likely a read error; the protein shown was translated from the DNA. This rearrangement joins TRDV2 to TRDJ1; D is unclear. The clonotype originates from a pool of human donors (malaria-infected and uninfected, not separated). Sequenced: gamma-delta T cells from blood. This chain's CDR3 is CACDTAQGAKNFQGEGDKLIF. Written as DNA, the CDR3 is TGTGCCTGTGACACCGCTCAAGGGGCTAAAAATTTCCAGGGCGAGGGCGATAAACTCATCTTT.